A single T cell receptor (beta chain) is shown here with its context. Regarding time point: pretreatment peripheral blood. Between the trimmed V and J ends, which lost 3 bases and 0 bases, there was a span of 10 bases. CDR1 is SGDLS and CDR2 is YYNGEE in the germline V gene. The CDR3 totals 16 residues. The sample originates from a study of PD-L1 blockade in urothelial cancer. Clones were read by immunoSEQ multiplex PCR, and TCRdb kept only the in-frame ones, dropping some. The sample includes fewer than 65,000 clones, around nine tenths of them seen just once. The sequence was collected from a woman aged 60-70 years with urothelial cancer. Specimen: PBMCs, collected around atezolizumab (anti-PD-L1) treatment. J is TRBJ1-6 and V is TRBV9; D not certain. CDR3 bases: TGTGCCAGCAGCGGACACCTGAGCTCCTATAATTCACCCCTCCACTTT. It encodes CASSGHLSSYNSPLHF.